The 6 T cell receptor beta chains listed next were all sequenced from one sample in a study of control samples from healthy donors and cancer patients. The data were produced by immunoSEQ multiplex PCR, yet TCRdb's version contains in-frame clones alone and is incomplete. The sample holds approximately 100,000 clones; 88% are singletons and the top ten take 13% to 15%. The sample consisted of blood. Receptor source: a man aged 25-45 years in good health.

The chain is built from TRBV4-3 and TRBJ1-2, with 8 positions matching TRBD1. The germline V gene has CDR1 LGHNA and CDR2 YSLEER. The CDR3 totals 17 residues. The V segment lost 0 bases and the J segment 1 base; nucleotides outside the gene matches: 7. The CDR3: CASSQDAVTGGNYGYTF. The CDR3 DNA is TGCGCCAGCAGCCAAGATGCGGTCACAGGGGGTAACTATGGCTACACCTTC.

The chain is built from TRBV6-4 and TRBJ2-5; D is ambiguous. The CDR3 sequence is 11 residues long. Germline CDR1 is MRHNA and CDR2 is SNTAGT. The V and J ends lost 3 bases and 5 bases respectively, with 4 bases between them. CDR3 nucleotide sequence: TGTGCCAGCAGTGAACGGGAGACCCAGTACTTC. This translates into CASSERETQYF.

CDR3 nucleotide sequence: TGTGCCAGCAGTTTTGTTGAGGGGACAGGGGTGGCCGGGGAGCTGTTTTTT. Translated: CASSFVEGTGVAGELFF. This chain uses TRBV27 with TRBJ2-2, with 10 nucleotides matching TRBD1. This CDR3 is 17 amino acids long. Germline CDR1 is MNHEY and CDR2 is SMNVEV (reference sequence). V shed 3 bases and J 6 bases; nucleotides not matched to a gene: 10.

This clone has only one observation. In nucleotides, the CDR3 is TGCGCCAGCAGCCTTCTCGACAGGCCCCCGAATGGCTACACCTTC. Encoded protein: CASSLLDRPPNGYTF. V and J are TRBV4-3 and TRBJ1-2; D might be TRBD1 (6 bases). Germline-derived CDR1 and CDR2 are LGHNA and YSLEER. V was clipped by 4 bases and J by 6 bases, with 18 bases between them. CDR3 size: 15 residues.

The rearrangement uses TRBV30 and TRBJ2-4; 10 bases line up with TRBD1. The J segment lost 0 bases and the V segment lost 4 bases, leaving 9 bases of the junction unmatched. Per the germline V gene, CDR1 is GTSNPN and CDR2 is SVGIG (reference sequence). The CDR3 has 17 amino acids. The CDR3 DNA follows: TGTGCCTGGAACAAGGGACAGGGGACACTAGCCAAAAACATTCAGTACTTC. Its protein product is CAWNKGQGTLAKNIQYF.

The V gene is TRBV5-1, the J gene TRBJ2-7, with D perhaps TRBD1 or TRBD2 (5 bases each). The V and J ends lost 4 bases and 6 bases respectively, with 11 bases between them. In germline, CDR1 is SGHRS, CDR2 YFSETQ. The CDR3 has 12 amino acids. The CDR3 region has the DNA TGCGCCAGCAGCCCGGGGACGGGCGAGCAGTACTTC. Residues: CASSPGTGEQYF. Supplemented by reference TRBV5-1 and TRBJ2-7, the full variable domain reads KAGVTQTPRYLIKTRGQQVTLSCSPISGHRSVSWYQQTPGQGLQFLFEYFSETQRNKGNFPGRFSGRQFSNSRSEMNVSTLELGDSALYLCASSPGTGEQYFGPGTRLTVT.